This T cell receptor (beta chain) was identified in a study of regulatory T cells in long-lasting Graves disease. Study-wide results and limits: The number of shared public clonotypes was higher in persistent patients (around 2,700) than new patients (around 890). Favored usage of TRBV28, TRBJ1-2 and TRBJ2-5 was recorded in persistent disease.

Time point meaning: persistent/refractory GD, antithyroid drugs over 5 years with positive TRAb. RNA from PBMCs was the source of the TCR library. Library construction for TCR beta used iRepertoire HTBI primers and Arm-PCR of CDR3 regions. From the multiplex PCR reads, TCRdb called clonotypes with MiXCR, one entry per CDR3 protein. The sample shows a few hundred thousand distinct CDR3 sequences, around a fifth of them seen only once. CDR1 and CDR2 (germline): SNHLY, FYNNEI. V lost 8 bases to trimming and J lost 10 bases, with 15 bases between them. This CDR3 is 13 amino acids long. This clonotype showed up many times. What it binds is unknown.

This receptor was taken from a female donor with Graves disease. This specimen was peripheral blood mononuclear cells (PBMCs), taken when the disease was refractory, from a patient treated with antithyroid drugs. The chain combines TRBV2 with TRBJ1-6, with TRBD1 as a possible D gene (6 bases). The CDR3 protein is CASRGRGESPLHF. In DNA form, the CDR3 reads TGTGCCAGCCGCGGCAGGGGAGAGTCACCCCTCCACTTT.